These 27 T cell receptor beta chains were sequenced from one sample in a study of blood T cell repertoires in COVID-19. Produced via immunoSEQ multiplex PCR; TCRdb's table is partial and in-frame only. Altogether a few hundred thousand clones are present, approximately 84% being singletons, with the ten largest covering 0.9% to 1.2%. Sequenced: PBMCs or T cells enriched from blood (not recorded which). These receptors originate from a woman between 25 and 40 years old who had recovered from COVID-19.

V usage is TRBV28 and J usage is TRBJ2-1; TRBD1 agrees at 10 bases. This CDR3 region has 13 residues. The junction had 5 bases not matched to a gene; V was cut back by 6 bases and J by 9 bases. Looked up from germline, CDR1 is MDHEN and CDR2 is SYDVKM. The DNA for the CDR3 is TGTGCCAGCAGAGAGCGGACAGGGGGTGAGCAGTTCTTC. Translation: CASRERTGGEQFF.

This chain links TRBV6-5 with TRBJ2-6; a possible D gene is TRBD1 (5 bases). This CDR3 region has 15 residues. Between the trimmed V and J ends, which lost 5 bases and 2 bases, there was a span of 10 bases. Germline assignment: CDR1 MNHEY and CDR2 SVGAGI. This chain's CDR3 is CASSLDSPGANVLTF. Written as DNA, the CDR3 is TGTGCCAGCAGTCTTGACAGTCCTGGGGCCAACGTCCTGACTTTC.

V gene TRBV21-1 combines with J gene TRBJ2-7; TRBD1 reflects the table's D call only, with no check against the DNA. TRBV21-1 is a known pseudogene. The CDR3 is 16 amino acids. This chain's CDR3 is CASSKASGDRCYEQYF. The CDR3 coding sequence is TGTGCCAGCAGCAAAGCAAGCGGGGACAGGTGTTACGAGCAGTACTTC.

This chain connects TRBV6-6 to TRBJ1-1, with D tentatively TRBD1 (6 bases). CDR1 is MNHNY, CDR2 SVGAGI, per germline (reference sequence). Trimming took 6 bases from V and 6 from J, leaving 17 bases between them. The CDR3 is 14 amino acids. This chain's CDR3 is CASRPDRSIPEAFF. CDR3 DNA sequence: TGTGCCAGCAGGCCAGACAGGAGTATCCCTGAAGCTTTCTTT.

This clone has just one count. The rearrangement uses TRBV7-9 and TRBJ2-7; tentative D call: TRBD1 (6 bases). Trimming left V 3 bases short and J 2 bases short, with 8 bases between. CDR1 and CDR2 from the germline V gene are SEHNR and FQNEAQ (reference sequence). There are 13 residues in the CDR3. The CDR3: CASSFGQTYEQYF. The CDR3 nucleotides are TGTGCCAGCAGCTTCGGACAGACCTACGAGCAGTACTTC.

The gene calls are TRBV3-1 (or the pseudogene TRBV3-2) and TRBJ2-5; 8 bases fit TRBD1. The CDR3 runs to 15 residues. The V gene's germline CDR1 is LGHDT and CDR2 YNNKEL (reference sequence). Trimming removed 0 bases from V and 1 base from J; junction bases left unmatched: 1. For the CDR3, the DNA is TGTGCCAGCAGCCAAGACGGGACAGGCCAAGAGACCCAGTACTTC. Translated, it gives CASSQDGTGQETQYF.

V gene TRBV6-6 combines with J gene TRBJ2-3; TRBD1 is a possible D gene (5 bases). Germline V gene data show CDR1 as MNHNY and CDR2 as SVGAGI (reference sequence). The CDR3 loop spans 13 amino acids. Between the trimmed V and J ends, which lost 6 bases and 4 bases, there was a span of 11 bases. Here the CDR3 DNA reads TGTGCCAGCAGCCGCACCAGGGCAGATACGCAGTATTTT. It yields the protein CASSRTRADTQYF.

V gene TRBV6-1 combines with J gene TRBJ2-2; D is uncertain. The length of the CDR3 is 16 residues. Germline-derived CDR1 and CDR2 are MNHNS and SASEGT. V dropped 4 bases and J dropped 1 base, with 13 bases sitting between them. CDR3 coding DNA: TGTGCCAGCAGTGCCAAGAGGCAGATGAACACCGGGGAGCTGTTTTTT. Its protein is CASSAKRQMNTGELFF.

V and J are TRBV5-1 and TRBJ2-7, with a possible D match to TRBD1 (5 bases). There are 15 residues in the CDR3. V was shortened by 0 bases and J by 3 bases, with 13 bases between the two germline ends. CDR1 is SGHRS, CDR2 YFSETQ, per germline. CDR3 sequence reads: CASSLAGGHIYEQYF. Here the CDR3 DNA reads TGCGCCAGCAGCTTGGCCGGTGGACACATCTACGAGCAGTACTTC.

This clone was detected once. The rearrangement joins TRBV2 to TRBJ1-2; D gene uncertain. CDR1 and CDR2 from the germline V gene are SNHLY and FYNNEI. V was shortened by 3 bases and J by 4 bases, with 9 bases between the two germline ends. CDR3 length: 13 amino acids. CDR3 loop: CASSDNVGYGYTF. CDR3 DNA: TGTGCCAGCAGTGACAATGTCGGCTATGGCTACACCTTC.

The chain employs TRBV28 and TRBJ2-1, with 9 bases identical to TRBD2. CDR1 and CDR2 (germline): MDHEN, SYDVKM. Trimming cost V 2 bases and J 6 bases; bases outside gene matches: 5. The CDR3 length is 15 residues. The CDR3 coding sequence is TGTGCCAGCAGTTTACGGCGGGGGGGCCTCAATGAGCAGTTCTTC. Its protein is CASSLRRGGLNEQFF.

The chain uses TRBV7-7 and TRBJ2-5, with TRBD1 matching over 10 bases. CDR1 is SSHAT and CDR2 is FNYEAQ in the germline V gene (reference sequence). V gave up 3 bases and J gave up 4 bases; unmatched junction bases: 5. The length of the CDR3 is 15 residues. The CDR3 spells CASSLGTGAGETQYF. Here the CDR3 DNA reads TGTGCCAGCAGCTTGGGGACAGGGGCGGGAGAGACCCAGTACTTC.

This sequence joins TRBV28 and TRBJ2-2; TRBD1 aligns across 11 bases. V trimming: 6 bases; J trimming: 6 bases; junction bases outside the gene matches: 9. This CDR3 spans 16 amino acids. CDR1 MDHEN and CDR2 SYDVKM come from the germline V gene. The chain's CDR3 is CASSDQGQGGSGELFF. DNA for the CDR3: TGTGCCAGCAGCGACCAGGGACAGGGGGGCTCCGGGGAGCTGTTTTTT.

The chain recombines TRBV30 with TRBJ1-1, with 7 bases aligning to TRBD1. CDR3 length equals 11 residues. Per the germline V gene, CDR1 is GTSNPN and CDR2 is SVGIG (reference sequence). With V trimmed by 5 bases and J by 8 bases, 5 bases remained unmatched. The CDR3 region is CAWVGGREAFF. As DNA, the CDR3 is TGTGCCTGGGTAGGGGGCCGGGAAGCTTTCTTT.

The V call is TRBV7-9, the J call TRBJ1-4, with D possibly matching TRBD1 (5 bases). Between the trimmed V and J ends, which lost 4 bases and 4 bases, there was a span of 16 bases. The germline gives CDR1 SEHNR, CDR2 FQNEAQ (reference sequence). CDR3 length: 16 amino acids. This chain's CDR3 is CASSSSPSGFNEKLFF. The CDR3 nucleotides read TGTGCCAGCAGCTCCAGCCCGTCAGGGTTTAATGAAAAACTGTTTTTT.

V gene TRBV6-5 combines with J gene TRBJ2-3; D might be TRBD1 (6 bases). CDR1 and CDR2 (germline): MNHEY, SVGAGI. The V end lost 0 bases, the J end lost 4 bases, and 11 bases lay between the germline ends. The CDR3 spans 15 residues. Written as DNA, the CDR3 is TGTGCCAGCAGTTACTCGGCGGACAGTGCAGATACGCAGTATTTT. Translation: CASSYSADSADTQYF.

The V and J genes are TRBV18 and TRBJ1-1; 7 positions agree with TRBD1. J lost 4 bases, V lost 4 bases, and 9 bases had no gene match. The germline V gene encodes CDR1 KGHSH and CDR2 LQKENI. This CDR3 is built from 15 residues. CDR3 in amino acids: CASSRDRDGVTEAFF. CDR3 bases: TGTGCCAGCTCACGCGACAGGGACGGGGTCACTGAAGCTTTCTTT.

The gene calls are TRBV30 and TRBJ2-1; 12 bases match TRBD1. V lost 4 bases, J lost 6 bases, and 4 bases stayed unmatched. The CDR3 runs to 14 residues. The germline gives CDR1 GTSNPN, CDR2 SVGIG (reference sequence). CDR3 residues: CAWKGQGAVNEQFF. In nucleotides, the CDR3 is TGTGCCTGGAAGGGACAGGGGGCGGTCAATGAGCAGTTCTTC.

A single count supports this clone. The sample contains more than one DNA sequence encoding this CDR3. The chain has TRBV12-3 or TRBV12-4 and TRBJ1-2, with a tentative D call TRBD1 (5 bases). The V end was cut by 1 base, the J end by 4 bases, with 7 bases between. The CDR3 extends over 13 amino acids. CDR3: CASSLGGSYGYTF. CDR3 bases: TGTGCCAGCAGTTTAGGGGGCAGCTATGGCTACACCTTC.

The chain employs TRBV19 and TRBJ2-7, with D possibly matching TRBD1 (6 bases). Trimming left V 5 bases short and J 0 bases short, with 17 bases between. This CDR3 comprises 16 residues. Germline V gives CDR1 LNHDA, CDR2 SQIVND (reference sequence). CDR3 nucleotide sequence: TGTGCCAGTAGTGAGGACAGCGTGACAAGCTCCTACGAGCAGTACTTC. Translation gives CASSEDSVTSSYEQYF.

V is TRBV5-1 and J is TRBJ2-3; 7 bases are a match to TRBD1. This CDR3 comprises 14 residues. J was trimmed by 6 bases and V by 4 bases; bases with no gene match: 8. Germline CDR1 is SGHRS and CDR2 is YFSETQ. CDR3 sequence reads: CASSPGQGVDTQYF. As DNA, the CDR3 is TGCGCCAGCAGCCCGGGGCAGGGGGTGGATACGCAGTATTTT.

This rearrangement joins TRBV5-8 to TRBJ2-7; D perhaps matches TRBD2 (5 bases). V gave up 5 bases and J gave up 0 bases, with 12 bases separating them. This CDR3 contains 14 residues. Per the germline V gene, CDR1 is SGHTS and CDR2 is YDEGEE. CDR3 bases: TGTGCCAGCAGGCGGGCCTCCTCCTCCTACGAGCAGTACTTC. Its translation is CASRRASSSYEQYF.

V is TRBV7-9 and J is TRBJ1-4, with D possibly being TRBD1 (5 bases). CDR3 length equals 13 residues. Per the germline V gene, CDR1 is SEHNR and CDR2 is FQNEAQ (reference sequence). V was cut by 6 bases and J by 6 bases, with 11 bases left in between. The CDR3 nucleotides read TGTGCCAGCAGGTACGAAGGGGATGAAAAACTGTTTTTT. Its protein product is CASRYEGDEKLFF.

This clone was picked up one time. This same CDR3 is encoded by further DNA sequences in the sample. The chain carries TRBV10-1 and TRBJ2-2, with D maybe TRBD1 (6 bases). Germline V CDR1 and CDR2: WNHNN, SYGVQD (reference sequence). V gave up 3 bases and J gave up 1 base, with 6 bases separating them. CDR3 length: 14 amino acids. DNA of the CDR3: TGCGCCAGCAGTGAACAGGGGAACACCGGGGAGCTGTTTTTT. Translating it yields CASSEQGNTGELFF.

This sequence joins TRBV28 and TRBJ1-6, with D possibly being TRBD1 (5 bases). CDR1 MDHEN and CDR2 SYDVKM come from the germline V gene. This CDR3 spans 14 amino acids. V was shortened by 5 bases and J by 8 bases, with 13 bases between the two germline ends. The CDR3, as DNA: TGTGCCAGCAGTCCGGCAGGGATTCATTCACCCCTCCACTTT. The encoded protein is CASSPAGIHSPLHF.

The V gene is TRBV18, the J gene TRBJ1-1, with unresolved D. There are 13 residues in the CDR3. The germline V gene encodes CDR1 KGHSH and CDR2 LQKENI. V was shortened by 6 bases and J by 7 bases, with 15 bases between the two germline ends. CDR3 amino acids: CASSPAASVEAFF. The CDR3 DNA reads TGTGCCAGCTCTCCCGCCGCCTCGGTTGAAGCTTTCTTT. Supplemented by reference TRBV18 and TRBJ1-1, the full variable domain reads NAGVMQNPRHLVRRRGQEARLRCSPMKGHSHVYWYRQLPEEGLKFMVYLQKENIIDESGMPKERFSAEFPKEGPSILRIQQVVRGDSAAYFCASSPAASVEAFFGQGTRLTVV.

The CDR3 sequence: CASSQTSGGRLGDTQYF. The CDR3 DNA follows: TGCGCCAGCAGCCAAACTAGCGGGGGGAGGTTAGGAGATACGCAGTATTTT. The chain carries TRBV4-1 and TRBJ2-3, with 12 bases identical to TRBD2. The CDR3 contains 17 residues. Germline V gene sequence: CDR1 MGHRA, CDR2 YSYEKL. V lost 2 bases to trimming and J lost 5 bases; unmatched junction nucleotides: 8.